These 18 T cell receptor beta chains were all obtained from the same sample, sequenced in a study of shared T cell receptors in the human thymus. The data were produced by immunoSEQ multiplex PCR, yet TCRdb's version contains in-frame clones alone and is incomplete. Among some 400,000 clones listed, 95% were seen once. Sequenced sample: thymocytes. These receptors all stem from a human donor.

The chain joins TRBV6-5 to TRBJ2-5, with TRBD1 matching 8 bases. The CDR3 consists of 16 residues. Per germline, CDR1 MNHEY and CDR2 SVGAGI. Trimming removed 2 bases from V and 5 bases from J; junction bases left unmatched: 10. The CDR3 loop reads CASSYQPQGASETQYF. The CDR3 DNA reads TGTGCCAGCAGTTACCAACCCCAGGGGGCGAGTGAGACCCAGTACTTC.

V usage is TRBV7-3 and J usage is TRBJ2-7, with TRBD2 matching 11 bases. The CDR3 runs 19 residues. CDR1 SGHTA and CDR2 FQGTGA come from the germline V gene. Trimming removed 0 bases from V and 2 bases from J; junction bases left unmatched: 12. CDR3 nucleotide sequence: TGTGCCAGCAGCTTAACTAGGCTAGCGGGAGGCAGAGTTACCTACGAGCAGTACTTC. This codes for CASSLTRLAGGRVTYEQYF.

The V call is TRBV4-1, the J call TRBJ2-1; 9 bases are a match to TRBD2. The CDR3 contains 13 residues. V lost 10 bases to trimming and J lost 4 bases; unmatched junction nucleotides: 5. Germline CDR1 is MGHRA and CDR2 is YSYEKL. The CDR3 is CATSSGDYNEQFF. The CDR3 DNA sequence: TGCGCCACCTCTAGCGGGGATTACAATGAGCAGTTCTTC.

The table lists this clone with a count of one. The chain uses TRBV27 and TRBJ2-7; 7 bases agree with TRBD2. The CDR3 is 16 residues long. Trimming took 2 bases from V and 0 from J; bases not matched to a gene: 7. The germline CDR1 and CDR2 sequences are MNHEY and SMNVEV (reference sequence). The CDR3 region has the DNA TGTGCCAGCAGTTTAGGTGGGGGAGGGACCTCCTACGAGCAGTACTTC. This codes for CASSLGGGGTSYEQYF.

This chain connects TRBV5-1 to TRBJ1-2, with D unclear. There are 13 residues in the CDR3. Between the trimmed V and J ends, which lost 3 bases and 3 bases, there was a span of 9 bases. In germline, CDR1 is SGHRS, CDR2 YFSETQ. The CDR3 sequence is CASSSVGDYGYTF. In nucleotides, the CDR3 is TGCGCCAGCAGCTCCGTCGGGGACTATGGCTACACCTTC.

The V call is TRBV28, the J call TRBJ2-7, with a possible D match to TRBD2 (7 bases). V gave up 4 bases and J gave up 5 bases, with 27 bases separating them. CDR3 length: 18 residues. CDR1 and CDR2 from the germline V gene are MDHEN and SYDVKM. The CDR3 loop is CASSSYRVRGSFFHEQYF. The CDR3 region has the DNA TGTGCCAGCAGTTCCTACAGGGTCCGCGGGAGTTTTTTCCACGAGCAGTACTTC. Combining the CDR3 with reference TRBV28 and TRBJ2-7 gives the whole variable domain DVKVTQSSRYLVKRTGEKVFLECVQDMDHENMFWYRQDPGLGLRLIYFSYDVKMKEKGDIPEGYSVSREKKERFSLILESASTNQTSMYLCASSSYRVRGSFFHEQYFGPGTRLTVT.

This rearrangement joins TRBV7-6 to TRBJ2-3; D ambiguous. The CDR3 has 14 amino acids. Per the germline V gene, CDR1 is SGHVS and CDR2 is FNYEAQ. V lost 2 bases and J lost 4, with 10 bases in between. The CDR3 DNA follows: TGTGCCAGCAGCTTAAAGAGTAGGGCAGATACGCAGTATTTT. As protein: CASSLKSRADTQYF.

This clone showed up just a few times. The rearrangement joins TRBV6-5 to TRBJ2-7; 9 nucleotides line up with TRBD2. CDR1 MNHEY and CDR2 SVGAGI come from the germline V gene. This CDR3 is built from 14 residues. V lost 2 bases and J lost 1; bases outside the gene matches: 0. Written as DNA, the CDR3 is TGTGCCAGCAGTTACGCGGGAGGGTCCTACGAGCAGTACTTC. As protein: CASSYAGGSYEQYF.

This chain links TRBV7-4 with TRBJ2-2; 7 nucleotides align to TRBD2. The CDR3 length is 15 residues. V shed 5 bases and J 1 base; nucleotides not matched to a gene: 4. Germline V gene lookup returns CDR1 SGHVT and CDR2 SQSDAQ. The CDR3 DNA reads as TGTGCCAGCAGCATCGCTAGCGGGAACACCGGGGAGCTGTTTTTT. The encoded protein is CASSIASGNTGELFF.

This chain joins TRBV12-2 and TRBJ2-1; TRBD2, as called in the table, went unchecked against the DNA. TRBV12-2 is annotated as a pseudogene. The CDR3 runs to 18 residues. DNA of the CDR3: TGTGCAAGTCGCCCAGTTAGGGCTAGCGGGGATTCCTACAATGAGCAGTTCTTC. Protein product: CASRPVRASGDSYNEQFF.

This chain connects TRBV11-3 to TRBJ2-3; the D gene is possibly TRBD1 (6 bases). Germline CDR1 and CDR2: SGHNT and YENEEA. The CDR3 consists of 17 residues. The V gene lost 0 bases and the J gene lost 0 bases, with 13 bases spanning the gap. The DNA for the CDR3 is TGTGCCAGCAGCTTAGATCACAGGGACCTGAGCACAGATACGCAGTATTTT. Translation gives CASSLDHRDLSTDTQYF. Combining the CDR3 with reference TRBV11-3 and TRBJ2-3 gives the whole variable domain EAGVVQSPRYKIIEKKQPVAFWCNPISGHNTLYWYLQNLGQGPELLIRYENEEAVDDSQLPKDRFSAERLKGVDSTLKIQPAELGDSAVYLCASSLDHRDLSTDTQYFGPGTRLTVL.

About this clone itself: Mismatch with germline at one junction end may stem from a read error. V and J are TRBV7-7 and TRBJ2-1, with a tentative D call TRBD2 (6 bases). This CDR3 is 15 amino acids long. The V gene's germline CDR1 is SSHAT and CDR2 FNYEAQ (reference sequence). CDR3 protein: CASSSRRVGGNEQFF. The CDR3 bases are TGTGCTAGCAGCTCTAGGAGGGTGGGGGGCAATGAGCAGTTCTTC.

The gene calls are TRBV28 and TRBJ2-2; 7 nucleotides align to TRBD2. The CDR3 runs 14 residues. Germline CDR1 and CDR2: MDHEN and SYDVKM. With V trimmed by 6 bases and J by 4 bases, 5 bases remained unmatched. CDR3 region: CASSPLASTGELFF. CDR3 DNA: TGTGCCAGCAGCCCACTAGCGAGCACCGGGGAGCTGTTTTTT.

In DNA, the CDR3 is TGCGCCAGCAGCTCCACGAACCCGGGAAAGTTACGCTATGGCTACACCTTC. Residues: CASSSTNPGKLRYGYTF. The gene calls are TRBV5-1 and TRBJ1-2; unclear D gene. Trimming pared 3 bases from V and 4 bases from J, leaving 22 bases between. CDR1 and CDR2 (germline): SGHRS, YFSETQ. There are 17 residues in the CDR3.

The rearrangement links TRBV5-4 to TRBJ2-1, with 10 bases aligning to TRBD2. The CDR3 has 18 amino acids. Germline trimming cut 4 bases from V and 3 bases from J; bases unmatched to any gene: 13. CDR1 SGHNT and CDR2 YYREEE come from the germline V gene (reference sequence). The DNA for the CDR3 is TGTGCCAGCAGCGCCGGAAAAAGCGGGAGGGCCGTCTACAATGAGCAGTTCTTC. Its translation: CASSAGKSGRAVYNEQFF.

The CDR3 sequence is CASRARQGARGYTF. CDR3 DNA: TGTGCCAGCAGAGCCAGACAGGGGGCGCGCGGCTACACCTTC. The V and J genes are TRBV27 and TRBJ1-2; 10 bases agree with TRBD1. V dropped 6 bases and J dropped 8; count of bases not matched to a gene: 9. The length of the CDR3 is 14 residues. Germline CDR1 reads MNHEY; CDR2 reads SMNVEV (reference sequence).

CDR3 amino acids: CASSLWGTSGSAEQFF. CDR3 in DNA: TGTGCCAGCAGTTTATGGGGGACTAGCGGGAGTGCTGAGCAGTTCTTC. V usage is TRBV27 and J usage is TRBJ2-1; 14 bases agree with TRBD2. Per germline, CDR1 MNHEY and CDR2 SMNVEV (reference sequence). CDR3 size: 16 residues. The J segment lost 9 bases and the V segment lost 1 base, leaving 5 bases of the junction unmatched.

This chain joins TRBV4-1 and TRBJ2-5, with 11 nucleotides matching TRBD1. The V gene end was trimmed by 3 bases and the J gene end by 7 bases; junction bases not matched to a gene: 7. The CDR3 runs to 15 residues. CDR1 and CDR2 from the germline V gene are MGHRA and YSYEKL. CDR3: CASSHLGQGVGTQYF. The CDR3 DNA sequence: TGCGCCAGCAGCCATCTGGGACAGGGGGTAGGGACCCAGTACTTC.